This entry features one TCR beta chain sequence. Its antigen is as yet unknown. The data originate from a study of Tregs in tolerant kidney transplant recipients. General study points: Validation in larger populations is needed because few patients were studied. The most relevant donor-specific Treg TCRbeta repertoire apparently came from expansion with activated donor B cells.

The CDR3 is made up of 16 amino acids. The nonmyeloablative bone marrow transplants came from related graft donors, with transient mixed chimerism. TCRdb keeps only in-frame clones here, not all; method: immunoSEQ multiplex PCR. The table lists approximately 82,000 clones, under 95% of them singletons, with roughly 1.7% in the top ten. V and J are TRBV21-1 and TRBJ2-7; the table's D call TRBD2 went unverified against the DNA. TRBV21-1 corresponds to a pseudogene. Sequenced here: CD4+ T cells from blood (PBMCs), sampled 12 months after the transplant. This sequence was found in a human patient who received a combined kidney and bone marrow transplant. Part of the T cell pool may stem from the graft donor. This CDR3 reads CASSNLGLAGPYEQYF. The CDR3 coding sequence is TGTGCCAGCAGCAATCTGGGACTAGCGGGTCCTTACGAGCAGTACTTC.